This note documents a single T cell receptor beta chain sequence. No antigen is known for it. The sample belongs to a study of T cell responses to AZD1222 COVID-19 vaccine. The repertoire was sequenced with immunoSEQ multiplex PCR; TCRdb's copy has only in-frame clones and lacks some. Among about 97,000 clones listed, around nine tenths were seen once. Points from the study as a whole: Targeting of unmutated variant regions was reportedly seen in nearly half of spike-specific TCRs. Receipt of two AZD1222 doses was followed by a rise in Spike-specific TCR breadth and depth.

The sample here was peripheral blood, taken on day 0 of AZD1222 vaccination. The source is an adult in good health.

CDR3 protein: CASSEVQGEDTEAFF. The DNA for the CDR3 is TGCGCCAGCAGTGAGGTACAGGGGGAGGACACTGAAGCTTTCTTT. The rearrangement uses TRBV10-2 and TRBJ1-1, with 8 positions matching TRBD1. The length of the CDR3 is 15 residues. V lost 2 bases to trimming and J lost 3 bases; unmatched junction nucleotides: 5. Germline V gives CDR1 WSHSY, CDR2 SAAADI.